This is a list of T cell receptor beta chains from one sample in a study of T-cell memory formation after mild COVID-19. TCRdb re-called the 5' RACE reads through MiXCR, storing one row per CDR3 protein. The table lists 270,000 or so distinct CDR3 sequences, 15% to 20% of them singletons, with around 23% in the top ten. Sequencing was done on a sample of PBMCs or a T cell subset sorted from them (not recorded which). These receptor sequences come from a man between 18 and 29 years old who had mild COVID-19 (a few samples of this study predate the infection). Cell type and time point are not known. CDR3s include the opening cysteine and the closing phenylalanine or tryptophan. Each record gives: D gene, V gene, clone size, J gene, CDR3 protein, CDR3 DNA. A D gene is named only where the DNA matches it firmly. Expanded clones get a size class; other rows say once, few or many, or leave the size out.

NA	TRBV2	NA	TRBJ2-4	CASKSGLSAQNIQYF	TGTGCCAGCAAATCGGGCCTGTCGGCCCAAAACATTCAGTACTTC
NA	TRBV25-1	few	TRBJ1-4	CASSESLSGAVREKLFF	TGTGCCAGCAGTGAATCGCTGTCGGGCGCGGTCCGTGAAAAACTGTTTTTT
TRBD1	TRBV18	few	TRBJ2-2	CASSPPGQNGELFF	TGTGCCAGCTCACCACCGGGACAGAACGGGGAGCTGTTTTTT
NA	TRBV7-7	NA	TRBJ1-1	CASSSAPQNTEAFF	TGTGCTAGCAGCTCCGCTCCCCAGAACACTGAAGCTTTCTTT
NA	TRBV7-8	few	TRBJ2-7	CASSSDSWPYEQYF	TGTGCCAGCAGCTCGGATTCTTGGCCTTACGAGCAGTACTTC
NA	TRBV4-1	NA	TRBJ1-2	CASSQVWTNYGYTF	TGCGCCAGCAGCCAAGTGTGGACAAACTATGGCTACACCTTC
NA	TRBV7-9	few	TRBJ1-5	CASRGGNQPQHF	TGTGCCAGCAGAGGGGGCAATCAGCCCCAGCATTTT
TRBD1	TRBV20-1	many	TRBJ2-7	CSARRQGAGEQYF	TGCAGTGCTAGAAGACAGGGGGCAGGGGAGCAGTACTTC
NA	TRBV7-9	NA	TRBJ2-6	CASSGELPGANVLTF	TGTGCCAGCAGTGGGGAGCTTCCTGGGGCCAACGTCCTGACTTTC
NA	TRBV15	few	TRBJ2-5	CATSRSGKTQYF	TGTGCCACCAGCAGATCGGGAAAGACCCAGTACTTC
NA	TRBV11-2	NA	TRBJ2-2	CASSLRVLANTGELFF	TGTGCCAGCAGCTTAAGGGTACTAGCTAACACCGGGGAGCTGTTTTTT
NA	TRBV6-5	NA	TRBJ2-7	CASSLQGSGEQYF	TGTGCCAGCAGTCTACAGGGTTCGGGCGAGCAGTACTTC
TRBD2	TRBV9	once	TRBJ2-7	CASSAGLAGFSSYEQYF	TGTGCCAGCAGCGCGGGACTAGCGGGCTTTAGCTCCTACGAGCAGTACTTC
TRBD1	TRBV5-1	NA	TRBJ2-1	CASSLVYRGRNEQFF	TGCGCCAGCAGCTTGGTTTACAGGGGGCGAAATGAGCAGTTCTTC
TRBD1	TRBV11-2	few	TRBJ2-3	CASSLDRDHTQYF	TGTGCCAGCAGCTTGGACAGGGACCATACGCAGTATTTT
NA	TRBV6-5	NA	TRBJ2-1	CASSYWSGEQFF	TGTGCCAGCAGTTACTGGAGTGGGGAGCAGTTCTTC
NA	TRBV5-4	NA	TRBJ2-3	CASSASGTRDPDTQYF	TGTGCCAGCAGCGCCTCGGGAACAAGGGATCCAGATACGCAGTATTTT
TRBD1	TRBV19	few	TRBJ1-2	CASSPRTGQGGYTF	TGTGCCAGTAGTCCGCGGACAGGCCAGGGTGGCTACACCTTC
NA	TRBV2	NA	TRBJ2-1	CASSDYDPGSSQFF	TGTGCCAGCAGTGACTATGACCCGGGTTCAAGTCAGTTCTTC
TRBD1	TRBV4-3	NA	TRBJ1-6	CASSQGTGSPLHF	TGCGCCAGCAGCCAGGGGACAGGTTCACCCCTCCACTTT
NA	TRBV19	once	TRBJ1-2	CASSQAGVKRNYGYTF	TGTGCCAGTAGCCAGGCAGGGGTTAAGCGAAACTATGGCTACACCTTC
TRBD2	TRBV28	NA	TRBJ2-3	CASSLGKWTSRDTQYF	TGTGCCAGCAGTTTGGGGAAGTGGACTAGCCGAGATACGCAGTATTTT
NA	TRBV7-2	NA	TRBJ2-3	CASSYPVDTQYF	TGTGCCAGCAGCTACCCGGTAGATACGCAGTATTTT
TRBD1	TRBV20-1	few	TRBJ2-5	CSARDLRQGAISAQYF	TGCAGTGCTAGAGATCTACGACAGGGGGCGATTTCTGCCCAGTACTTC
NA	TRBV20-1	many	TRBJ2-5	CSARKWGEQETQYF	TGCAGTGCTAGAAAGTGGGGAGAGCAAGAGACCCAGTACTTC
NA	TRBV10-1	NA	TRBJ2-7	CASSESGLPYEQYF	TGCGCCAGCAGTGAATCCGGGCTTCCCTACGAGCAGTACTTC
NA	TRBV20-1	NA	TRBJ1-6	CSARDIGHDEHNSPLHF	TGCAGTGCTAGAGATATTGGGCACGACGAACATAATTCACCCCTCCACTTT
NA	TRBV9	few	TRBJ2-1	CASSRGAATGDEQFF	TGTGCCAGCAGCAGAGGGGCGGCCACGGGCGATGAGCAGTTCTTC
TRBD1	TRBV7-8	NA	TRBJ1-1	CASRRYRGGTEAFF	TGTGCCAGCAGACGATACAGGGGCGGCACTGAAGCTTTCTTT
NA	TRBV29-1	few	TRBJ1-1	CSVWGTEYNTEAFF	TGCAGCGTTTGGGGGACGGAGTATAACACTGAAGCTTTCTTT
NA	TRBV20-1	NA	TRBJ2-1	CSARLASSYNEQFF	TGCAGTGCTAGACTAGCGAGCTCCTACAATGAGCAGTTCTTC
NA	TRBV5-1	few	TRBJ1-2	CASSSGRDPGYTF	TGCGCCAGCAGCTCCGGCAGGGATCCTGGCTACACCTTC
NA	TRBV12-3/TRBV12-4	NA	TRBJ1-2	CASSWGLPDGYTF	TGTGCCAGCAGTTGGGGACTGCCCGATGGCTACACCTTC
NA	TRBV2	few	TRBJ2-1	CASTSPWTAYNEQFF	TGTGCCAGCACCTCTCCCTGGACAGCCTACAATGAGCAGTTCTTC
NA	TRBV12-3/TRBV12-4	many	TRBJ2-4	CASSLGLEYNIQYF	TGTGCCAGCAGTTTGGGCCTCGAGTATAACATTCAGTACTTC
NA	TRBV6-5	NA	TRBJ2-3	CASSYSPSQRVGKDTQYF	TGTGCCAGCAGTTACTCCCCGAGCCAGCGGGTAGGGAAAGATACGCAGTATTTT
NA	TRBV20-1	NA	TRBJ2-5	CSARDRGRGETQYF	TGCAGTGCTAGAGATCGGGGCAGGGGAGAGACCCAGTACTTC
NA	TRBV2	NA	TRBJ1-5	CATQGESNQPQHF	TGTGCCACCCAAGGGGAAAGCAATCAGCCCCAGCATTTT
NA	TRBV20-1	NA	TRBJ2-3	CSARPGSGDTQYF	TGCAGTGCTAGACCGGGGAGTGGAGATACGCAGTATTTT
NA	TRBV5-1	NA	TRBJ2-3	CASSLASEDTQYF	TGCGCCAGCAGCTTGGCATCAGAGGATACGCAGTATTTT
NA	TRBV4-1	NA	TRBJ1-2	CASTGGGQNYGYTF	TGCGCCAGCACGGGCGGGGGCCAGAACTATGGCTACACCTTC
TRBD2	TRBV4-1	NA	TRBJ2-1	CASSQDRTSGNEQFF	TGCGCCAGCAGCCAAGATCGGACTAGCGGCAATGAGCAGTTCTTC
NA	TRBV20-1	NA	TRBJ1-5	CSARDHPADQPQHF	TGCAGTGCTAGAGATCACCCAGCCGATCAGCCCCAGCATTTT